This T cell receptor (beta chain) came from a study of control samples from healthy donors and cancer patients. Here immunoSEQ multiplex PCR was the method, and the copy in TCRdb shows in-frame clones only, minus some. The sample has approximately 170,000 clones, 90% to 95% seen once. Sequenced: blood. The sequence came from a woman in her twenties or thirties in good health.

Here the CDR3 DNA reads TGTGCCACCAGTGGGGGCAACGAGCAGTACTTC. As protein: CATSGGNEQYF. The chain carries TRBV24-1 and TRBJ2-7; tentative D call: TRBD1 (5 bases). V was pared by 5 bases and J by 5 bases, with 6 bases between. CDR1 and CDR2 from the germline V gene are KGHDR and SFDVKD. The CDR3 totals 11 residues.